A single sample gave rise to the 21 T cell receptor beta chains below, sequenced in a study of OX40 agonist ivuxolimab in advanced cancers. Sequencing used immunoSEQ multiplex PCR; TCRdb keeps in-frame clones, though not all of them. The sample has about 19,000 clones, under 85% seen once. This material consisted of CD4+ or CD8+ T cells sorted from blood, taken in a trial of the OX40 agonist ivuxolimab. The receptors here all came from an adult with an advanced solid tumor such as melanoma, head and neck, liver or kidney cancer.

The chain has TRBV2 and TRBJ2-3, with 10 nucleotides matching TRBD2. Germline-derived CDR1 and CDR2 are SNHLY and FYNNEI. After removal of 3 bases from V and 3 bases from J, the junction contained 3 bases not matched to a gene. The CDR3 runs to 15 residues. The CDR3 sequence is CASSESGGATDTQYF. CDR3 coding DNA: TGTGCCAGCAGTGAGAGCGGGGGGGCAACAGATACGCAGTATTTT. Full variable domain (outside the CDR3, taken from reference TRBV2 and TRBJ2-3): EPEVTQTPSHQVTQMGQEVILRCVPISNHLYFYWYRQILGQKVEFLVSFYNNEISEKSEIFDDQFSVERPDGSNFTLKIRSTKLEDSAMYFCASSESGGATDTQYFGPGTRLTVL.

The chain uses TRBV9 and TRBJ1-1; D is perhaps TRBD1 (6 bases). Germline-derived CDR1 and CDR2 are SGDLS and YYNGEE. This CDR3 has 15 amino acids. Deletions cut 3 bases from V and 3 bases from J, with 15 bases between. For the CDR3, the DNA is TGTGCCAGCAGCGAAGGCGGGGGGGGCGACACTGAAGCTTTCTTT. It yields the protein CASSEGGGGDTEAFF.

This rearrangement joins TRBV6-5 to TRBJ2-1; D remains ambiguous. The CDR3 sequence is 15 residues long. V was pared by 4 bases and J by 4 bases, with 14 bases between. Germline V lookup: CDR1 MNHEY, CDR2 SVGAGI. CDR3 sequence: CASSSYLGPYNEQFF. The DNA of the CDR3 is TGTGCCAGCAGTTCTTACTTAGGTCCATACAATGAGCAGTTCTTC.

J is TRBJ1-2 and V is TRBV6-5; D might be TRBD1 (5 bases). Germline V lookup: CDR1 MNHEY, CDR2 SVGAGI. The CDR3 is 14 amino acids. V lost 0 bases and J lost 4, with 9 bases in between. The CDR3 sequence: CASSYSGQAYGYTF. The CDR3 DNA follows: TGTGCCAGCAGTTACTCGGGGCAGGCCTATGGCTACACCTTC.

CDR3 sequence reads: CASSPRLTKRQHTEAFF. The CDR3 DNA follows: TGTGCCAGCAGCCCAAGACTAACTAAAAGGCAACACACTGAAGCTTTCTTT. The chain combines TRBV5-4 with TRBJ1-1; no firm D call. The CDR3 sequence is 17 residues long. The V gene's germline CDR1 is SGHNT and CDR2 YYREEE (reference sequence). Trimming stripped 4 bases from V and 3 bases from J, with 22 bases between.

The DNA for the CDR3 is TGCGCCAGCAGCCTGGTCGACGGGCACGAGCAGTACTTC. It specifies CASSLVDGHEQYF. The chain couples TRBV4-1 to TRBJ2-7; the D is unclear. The CDR3 loop spans 13 amino acids. Trimming shortened V by 4 bases and J by 5 bases, and 12 bases separated the two germline ends. Looked up from germline, CDR1 is MGHRA and CDR2 is YSYEKL.

The chain couples TRBV6-1 to TRBJ1-1, with unresolved D. The length of the CDR3 is 9 residues. The ends were cut back, 4 bases at V and 9 bases at J, with 3 bases in the middle. Germline V gene lookup returns CDR1 MNHNS and CDR2 SASEGT. Here the CDR3 DNA reads TGTGCCAGCAGTGGGAAAGCTTTCTTT. Translation gives CASSGKAFF.

The rearrangement links TRBV9 to TRBJ1-6; tentative D call: TRBD1 (5 bases). CDR1 SGDLS and CDR2 YYNGEE come from the germline V gene. The V end lost 1 base, the J end lost 9 bases, and 14 bases lay between the germline ends. The CDR3 loop spans 15 amino acids. CDR3 sequence (DNA): TGTGCCAGCAGCGTAACAGGTTCGGTATCTTCACCCCTCCACTTT. Translated, it gives CASSVTGSVSSPLHF.

This chain links TRBV6-5 with TRBJ2-5, with TRBD2 as a possible D gene (6 bases). Trimming took off 6 bases at V and 1 base at J, with 15 bases between the two ends. The CDR3 loop spans 15 amino acids. Germline values: CDR1 MNHEY, CDR2 SVGAGI. In DNA, the CDR3 is TGTGCCAGCAGCCTTGGAAGGGACTTCCAAGAGACCCAGTACTTC. It translates to CASSLGRDFQETQYF.

This clone was seen a single time. The chain recombines TRBV5-1 with TRBJ2-5; D is perhaps TRBD2 (7 bases). The CDR3 totals 14 residues. Trimming removed 1 base at V and 4 bases at J, with 11 bases between. Germline V lookup: CDR1 SGHRS, CDR2 YFSETQ. CDR3 DNA: TGCGCCAGCAGCTTGTGGGGGGGCCGAGAGACCCAGTACTTC. Its translation: CASSLWGGRETQYF.

CDR3 in DNA: TGTGCCAGTAGTCCGACCGGGACTAGCGGGATCCAAGAGACCCAGTACTTC. Amino acids: CASSPTGTSGIQETQYF. The chain joins TRBV19 to TRBJ2-5; 13 positions agree with TRBD2. With 5 bases clipped from V and 1 base from J, the junction kept 7 bases outside the gene matches. The germline V gene has CDR1 LNHDA and CDR2 SQIVND (reference sequence). This CDR3 contains 17 residues. Together with reference TRBV19 and TRBJ2-5, the CDR3 gives the full variable domain: DGGITQSPKYLFRKEGQNVTLSCEQNLNHDAMYWYRQDPGQGLRLIYYSQIVNDFQKGDIAEGYSVSREKKESFPLTVTSAQKNPTAFYLCASSPTGTSGIQETQYFGPGTRLLVL.

The gene calls are TRBV7-2 and TRBJ2-7; D gene ambiguous. With 3 bases removed from V and 5 bases from J, the gap between germline ends came to 14 bases. The CDR3 runs 14 residues. Germline V lookup: CDR1 SGHTA, CDR2 FQGNSA. In nucleotides, the CDR3 is TGTGCCAGCAGCTTCCGGGCCGTGGTACACGAGCAGTACTTC. Translating gives CASSFRAVVHEQYF. The entire variable domain, with the rest obtained from reference TRBV7-2 and TRBJ2-7, is as follows: GAGVSQSPSNKVTEKGKDVELRCDPISGHTALYWYRQSLGQGLEFLIYFQGNSAPDKSGLPSDRFSAERTGGSVSTLTIQRTQQEDSAVYLCASSFRAVVHEQYFGPGTRLTVT.

The J gene is TRBJ2-7, the V gene TRBV13; D not certain. The CDR3 covers 11 residues. Between the trimmed V and J ends, which lost 4 bases and 0 bases, there was a span of 1 base. Germline CDR1 is PRHDT and CDR2 is FYEKMQ (reference sequence). CDR3 DNA sequence: TGTGCCAGCAGCTCCTCCTACGAGCAGTACTTC. This codes for CASSSSYEQYF. Looking up the rest from reference TRBV13 and TRBJ2-7 gives the full variable domain: AAGVIQSPRHLIKEKRETATLKCYPIPRHDTVYWYQQGPGQDPQFLISFYEKMQSDKGSIPDRFSAQQFSDYHSELNMSSLELGDSALYFCASSSSYEQYFGPGTRLTVT.

The chain employs TRBV30 and TRBJ2-1, with 10 bases fitting TRBD1. Germline V gene lookup returns CDR1 GTSNPN and CDR2 SVGIG (reference sequence). This CDR3 comprises 13 residues. V dropped 6 bases and J dropped 7; count of bases not matched to a gene: 6. The DNA for the CDR3 is TGTGCCTGCCGGGACAGGGGAAAAAATGAGCAGTTCTTC. Translating it yields CACRDRGKNEQFF.

The CDR3 loop reads CSVEGAYNEQFF. CDR3 sequence (DNA): TGCAGCGTTGAGGGGGCCTACAATGAGCAGTTCTTC. The chain couples TRBV29-1 to TRBJ2-1, with D perhaps TRBD1 or TRBD2 (5 bases each). Germline V CDR1 and CDR2: SQVTM, ANQGSEA. V dropped 3 bases and J dropped 2 bases, with 5 bases sitting between them. The CDR3 loop spans 12 amino acids.

The chain is built from TRBV6-4 and TRBJ2-3; D may be TRBD2 (7 bases). This CDR3 region has 13 residues. V shed 6 bases and J shed 2 bases, with 9 bases lying between them. Germline V gene lookup returns CDR1 MRHNA and CDR2 SNTAGT. CDR3 loop: CASSGGPTDTQYF. CDR3 DNA: TGTGCCAGCAGCGGGGGGCCCACAGATACGCAGTATTTT.

The chain links TRBV2 to TRBJ2-2; no reliable D call. V was shortened by 11 bases and J by 3 bases, with 7 bases between the two germline ends. Germline CDR1 and CDR2: SNHLY and FYNNEI. The CDR3 has 11 residues. The chain's CDR3 is CAVTYTGELFF. The CDR3 DNA sequence: TGTGCCGTCACTTACACCGGGGAGCTGTTTTTT. Using reference TRBV2 and TRBJ2-2 for the parts outside the CDR3, the full variable domain is EPEVTQTPSHQVTQMGQEVILRCVPISNHLYFYWYRQILGQKVEFLVSFYNNEISEKSEIFDDQFSVERPDGSNFTLKIRSTKLEDSAMYFCAVTYTGELFFGEGSRLTVL.

The CDR3 region is CASSGGADEKLFF. For the CDR3, the DNA is TGTGCCAGCAGCGGGGGAGCAGATGAAAAACTGTTTTTT. This chain connects TRBV9 to TRBJ1-4; D is undetermined. This CDR3 is 13 amino acids long. Trimming removed 3 bases at V and 6 bases at J, with 9 bases between. Germline lookup yields CDR1 SGDLS and CDR2 YYNGEE.

By share, this clone counts as medium-sized (0.01 to 0.1%). The chain uses TRBV2 and TRBJ2-7, with TRBD1 matching over 7 bases. There are 13 residues in the CDR3. Germline V lookup: CDR1 SNHLY, CDR2 FYNNEI. V lost 11 bases and J lost 5; bases outside the gene matches: 12. CDR3 in DNA: TGTGCCGGGCGAGACAGGGAAACCCACGAGCAGTACTTC. This translates into CAGRDRETHEQYF.

The gene calls are TRBV29-1 and TRBJ2-1; the D is unclear. The CDR3 contains 13 residues. CDR1 SQVTM and CDR2 ANQGSEA come from the germline V gene. Trimming removed 7 bases at V and 0 bases at J, with 10 bases between. CDR3 nucleotides: TGCAGCGCTTGCGGTGACTCCTACAATGAGCAGTTCTTC. Protein product: CSACGDSYNEQFF.

This chain connects TRBV5-6 to TRBJ1-4; the D is unclear. This CDR3 is 14 amino acids long. The ends were cut back, 0 bases at V and 8 bases at J, with 11 bases in the middle. Germline V lookup: CDR1 SGHDT, CDR2 YYEEEE. The CDR3 spells CASSLGNAGEKLFF. The CDR3 DNA is TGTGCCAGCAGCTTGGGAAACGCTGGGGAAAAACTGTTTTTT.